The clone carrying this TCR beta chain was seen once. The CDR3 consists of 12 residues. The use of a sample-barcoded 5' primer and a J-beta primer mix characterized a second PCR of roughly 7 to 11 cycles. A template-switch adaptor that had 12 random nucleotides put a tag on each cDNA molecule. TCRdb independently ran MiXCR on the 5' RACE reads; one entry per CDR3 protein. The repertoire holds hundreds of thousands of distinct CDR3 sequences, roughly 50% seen once, with approximately 23% in the top ten. This record comes from a study of blood T cells in healthy people across ages. For every donor, a draw yielded around 9.4 milliliters of peripheral blood.

The sequence was collected from a man aged 25 to 45 in good health. Material: blood. V gene TRBV12-3 or TRBV12-4 combines with J gene TRBJ2-5; tentatively, D is TRBD1 or TRBD2 (5 bases each). The DNA matches TRBJ2-7 better at its end, which makes the J call doubtful. As DNA, the CDR3 is TGTGCCAGCAGCCACGGGACCAACGAGCAGTACTTC. Protein product: CASSHGTNEQYF.